This T cell receptor (beta chain) was obtained from a study of cytomegalovirus exposure and HLA in healthy donors. The study, taken as a whole, reports: The investigators catalogued 150 or so TCR beta chains as cytomegalovirus-associated.

V shed 2 bases, J shed 6 bases, and the junction held 5 bases outside the gene matches. The length of the CDR3 is 15 residues. Germline V lookup: CDR1 MGHRA, CDR2 YSYEKL. The assay was immunoSEQ multiplex PCR, and TCRdb's table has in-frame clones only and misses some. The data contain 100,000 to 150,000 clones, 89% of them singletons. This clone was detected once. Antigen: not known. This clonotype was obtained from a woman younger than 30 in good health and CMV-seronegative. The chain carries TRBV4-1 and TRBJ2-7, with 12 bases that match TRBD2. Sequenced: PBMCs. CDR3 coding DNA: TGCGCCAGCAGCCAACCGACTAGCGGGAGAAGCGAGCAGTACTTC. Encoded protein: CASSQPTSGRSEQYF.